This T cell receptor (beta chain) was found in a study of cytomegalovirus exposure and HLA in healthy donors. General study results and limits: Analysis was performed later, and it showed HLA-associated TCR beta chains to be more clonally expanded than equally common others.

The length of the CDR3 is 19 residues. The V gene end was trimmed by 2 bases and the J gene end by 6 bases; junction bases not matched to a gene: 17. Germline V gene data show CDR1 as WNHNN and CDR2 as SYGVQD (reference sequence). The PCR was carried out with 60 Vbeta primers and 13 Jbeta primers. The protocol was immunoSEQ multiplex PCR, while the TCRdb copy is restricted to in-frame clones and leaves out a portion. The table includes 250,000 to 350,000 clones, roughly 89% detected once. Turning to this clone: The antigen is undetermined.

The sequence was obtained from a middle-aged man in good health and CMV-seropositive. Specimen: PBMCs. The rearrangement uses TRBV10-1 and TRBJ2-3, with TRBD2 matching over 10 bases. For the CDR3, the DNA is TGCGCCAGCAGTGAGATGGCTAGCGGGAGTTCGGGCTCACGGGATACGCAGTATTTT. It codes for CASSEMASGSSGSRDTQYF.